The T cell receptor (beta chain) described here comes from a study of shared clonotypes between healthy human individuals. The protocol was immunoSEQ multiplex PCR, while the TCRdb copy is restricted to in-frame clones and leaves out a portion. This table has 850,000 to 1,100,000 clones, 60% to 85% appearing once. This CDR3 is 21 amino acids long. Trimming took 0 bases from V and 3 from J; bases not matched to a gene: 23. Germline V CDR1 and CDR2: GTSNPN, SVGIG (reference sequence). The material sequenced was memory CD4+ T cells from PBMCs. Described subset: CD45RA-negative fraction. This TCR was recovered from a man aged 18 to 30 in good health. Some clones in this sample may be carry-over from other donors' samples. The chain carries TRBV30 and TRBJ2-3, with 8 bases matching TRBD2. The CDR3 spells CAWSVRLGLAAPTVQTDTQYF. As DNA, the CDR3 is TGTGCCTGGAGTGTACGGTTAGGACTAGCCGCCCCGACCGTCCAGACAGATACGCAGTATTTT.